A single T cell receptor beta chain is shown here with its context. This record belongs to a study of blood T cell repertoires in COVID-19. Those enrolled, adults aged roughly 18 to 89 years, came from about 24 US areas. This CDR3 contains 18 residues. The V end lost 2 bases, the J end lost 4 bases, and 21 bases lay between the germline ends. Germline V lookup: CDR1 SNHLY, CDR2 FYNNEI. Sequencing was performed with immunoSEQ multiplex PCR; in TCRdb, only in-frame clones are kept and a portion is missing. Found here are about 170,000 clones, approximately 82% of them singletons; the top ten hold 4.4%. This clonotype originated in a woman between 45 and 65 years old who had recovered from COVID-19. This chain connects TRBV2 to TRBJ1-5; perhaps TRBD1 as D (6 bases). The sample consisted of PBMCs or T cells enriched from blood (not recorded which). The CDR3, as DNA: TGTGCCAGCAGTGAAACTCGGGGGGGCCAGGGAGATAATCAGCCCCAGCATTTT. Amino acids: CASSETRGGQGDNQPQHF.